The clone carrying this T cell receptor beta chain was recorded many times. Clones were read by immunoSEQ multiplex PCR, and TCRdb kept only the in-frame ones, dropping some. The repertoire holds over 150,000 clones, with 75% to 90% as singletons. This entry comes from a study of blood T cell repertoires in COVID-19. Across the study: Spain, Italy and the United States supplied samples that represented acute and convalescent COVID-19. Sample material is recorded as cDNA or gDNA derived from T cells, B-cell-depleted T cells, or PBMCs.

The Seattle patients joined while their infection was active and were tracked longitudinally afterward. The CDR3 spans 15 residues. The germline V and J ends were trimmed by 3 bases and 10 bases, with 18 bases remaining between them. Germline V lookup: CDR1 MNHNY, CDR2 SVGAGI (reference sequence). This rearrangement joins TRBV6-6 to TRBJ1-4, with a tentative D call TRBD1 (6 bases). This clonotype originated in a woman aged 40 to 50 with COVID-19, enrolled during active disease. The specimen was peripheral blood. CDR3 in amino acids: CASSYGQMAIGKLFF. CDR3 in DNA: TGTGCCAGCAGTTATGGACAGATGGCGATTGGAAAACTGTTTTTT.